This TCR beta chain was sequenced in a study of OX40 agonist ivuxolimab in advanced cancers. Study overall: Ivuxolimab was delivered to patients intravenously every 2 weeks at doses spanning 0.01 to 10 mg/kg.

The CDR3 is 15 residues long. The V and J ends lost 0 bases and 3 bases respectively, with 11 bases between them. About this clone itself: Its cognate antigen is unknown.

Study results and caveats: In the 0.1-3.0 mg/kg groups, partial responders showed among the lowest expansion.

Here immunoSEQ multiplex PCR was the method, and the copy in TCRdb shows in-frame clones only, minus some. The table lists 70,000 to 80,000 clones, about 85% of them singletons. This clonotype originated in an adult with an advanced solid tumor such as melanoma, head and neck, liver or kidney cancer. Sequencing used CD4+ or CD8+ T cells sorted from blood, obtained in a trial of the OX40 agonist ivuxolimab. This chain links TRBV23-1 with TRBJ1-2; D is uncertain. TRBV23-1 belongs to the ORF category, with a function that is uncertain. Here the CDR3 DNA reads TGCGCCAGCAGTCAATCGAAAGGGATCGACTATGGCTACACCTTC. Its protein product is CASSQSKGIDYGYTF.